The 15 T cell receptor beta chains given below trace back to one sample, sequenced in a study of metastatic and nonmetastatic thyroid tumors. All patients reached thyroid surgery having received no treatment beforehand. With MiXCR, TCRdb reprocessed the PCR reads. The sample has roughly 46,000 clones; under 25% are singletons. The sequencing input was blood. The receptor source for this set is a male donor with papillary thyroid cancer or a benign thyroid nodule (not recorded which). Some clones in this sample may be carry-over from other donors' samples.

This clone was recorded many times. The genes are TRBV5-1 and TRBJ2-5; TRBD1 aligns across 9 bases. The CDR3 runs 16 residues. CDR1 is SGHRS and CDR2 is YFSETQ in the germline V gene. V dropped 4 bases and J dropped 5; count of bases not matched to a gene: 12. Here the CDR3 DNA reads TGCGCCAGCAGCACCCAAACAGGGGGCGGTCGGGAGACCCAGTACTTC. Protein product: CASSTQTGGGRETQYF.

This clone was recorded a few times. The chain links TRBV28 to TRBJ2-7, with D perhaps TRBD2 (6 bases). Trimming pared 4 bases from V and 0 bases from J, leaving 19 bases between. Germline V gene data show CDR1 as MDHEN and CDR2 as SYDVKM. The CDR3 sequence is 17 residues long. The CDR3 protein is CASSSPGGATSSYEQYF. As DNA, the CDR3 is TGTGCCAGCAGTTCCCCCGGGGGAGCGACCTCCTCCTACGAGCAGTACTTC.

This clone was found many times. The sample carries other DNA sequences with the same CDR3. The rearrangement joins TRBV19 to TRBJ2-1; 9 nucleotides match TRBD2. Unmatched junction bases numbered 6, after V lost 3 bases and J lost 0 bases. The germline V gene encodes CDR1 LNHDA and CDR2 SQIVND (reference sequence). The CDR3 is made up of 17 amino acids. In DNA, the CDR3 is TGTGCCAGTAGTATCACTAGCGGGTTCAGCTCCTACAATGAGCAGTTCTTC. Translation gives CASSITSGFSSYNEQFF.

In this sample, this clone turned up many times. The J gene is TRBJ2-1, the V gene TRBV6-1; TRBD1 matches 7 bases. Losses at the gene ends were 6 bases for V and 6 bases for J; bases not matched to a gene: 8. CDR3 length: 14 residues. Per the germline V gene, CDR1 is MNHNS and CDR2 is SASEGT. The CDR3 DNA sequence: TGTGCCAGCAGGCACCCGACAGGGCCCAATGAGCAGTTCTTC. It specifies CASRHPTGPNEQFF.

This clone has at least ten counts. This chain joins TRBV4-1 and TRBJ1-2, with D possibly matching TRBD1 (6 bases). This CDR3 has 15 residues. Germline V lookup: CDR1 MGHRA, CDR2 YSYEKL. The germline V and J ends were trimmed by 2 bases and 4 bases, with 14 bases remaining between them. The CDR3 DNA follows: TGCGCCAGCAGCCAACCCAGTGACAGGCCCTATGGCTACACCTTC. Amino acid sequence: CASSQPSDRPYGYTF.

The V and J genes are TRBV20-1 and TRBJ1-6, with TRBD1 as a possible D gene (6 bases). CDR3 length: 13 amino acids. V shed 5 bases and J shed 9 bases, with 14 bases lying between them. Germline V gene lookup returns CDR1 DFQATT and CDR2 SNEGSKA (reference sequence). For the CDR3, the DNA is TGCAGTGCTGACCGACAGGATGGTTCACCCCTCCACTTT. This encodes CSADRQDGSPLHF.

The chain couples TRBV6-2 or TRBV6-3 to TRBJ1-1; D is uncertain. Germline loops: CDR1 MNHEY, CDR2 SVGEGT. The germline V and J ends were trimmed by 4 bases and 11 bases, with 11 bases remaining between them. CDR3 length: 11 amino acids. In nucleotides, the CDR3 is TGTGCCAGCAGTTCCGGACTCAACGCTTTCTTT. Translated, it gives CASSSGLNAFF.

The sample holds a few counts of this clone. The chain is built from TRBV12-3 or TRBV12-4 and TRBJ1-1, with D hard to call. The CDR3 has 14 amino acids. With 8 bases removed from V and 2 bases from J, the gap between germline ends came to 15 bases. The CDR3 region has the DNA TGTGCCAGCCAATCTCAAGGCCCTAACACTGAAGCTTTCTTT. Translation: CASQSQGPNTEAFF.

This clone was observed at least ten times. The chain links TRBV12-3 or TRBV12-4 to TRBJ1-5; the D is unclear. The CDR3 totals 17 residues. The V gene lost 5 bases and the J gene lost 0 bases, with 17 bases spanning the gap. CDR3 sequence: CASSLWVWTDSNQPQHF. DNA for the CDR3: TGTGCCAGCAGTCTCTGGGTGTGGACGGATAGCAATCAGCCCCAGCATTTT.

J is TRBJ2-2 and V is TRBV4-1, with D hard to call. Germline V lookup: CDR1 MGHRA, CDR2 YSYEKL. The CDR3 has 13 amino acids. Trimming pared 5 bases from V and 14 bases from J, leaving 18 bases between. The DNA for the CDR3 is TGCGCCAGCAGCAACGCGGCTTCCGTTGATCTGTTTTTT. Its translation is CASSNAASVDLFF.

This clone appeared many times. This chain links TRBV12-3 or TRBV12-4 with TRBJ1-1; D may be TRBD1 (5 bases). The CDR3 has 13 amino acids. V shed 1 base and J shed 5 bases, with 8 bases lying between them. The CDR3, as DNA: TGTGCCAGCAGTTTAGAGGGGTGGACTGAAGCTTTCTTT. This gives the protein CASSLEGWTEAFF.

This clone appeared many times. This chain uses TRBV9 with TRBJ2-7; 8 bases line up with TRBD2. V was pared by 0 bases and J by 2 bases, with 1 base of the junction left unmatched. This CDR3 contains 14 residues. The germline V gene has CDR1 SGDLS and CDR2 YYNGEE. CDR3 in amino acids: CASSVVAGTYEQYF. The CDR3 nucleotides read TGTGCCAGCAGCGTAGTAGCGGGAACCTACGAGCAGTACTTC.

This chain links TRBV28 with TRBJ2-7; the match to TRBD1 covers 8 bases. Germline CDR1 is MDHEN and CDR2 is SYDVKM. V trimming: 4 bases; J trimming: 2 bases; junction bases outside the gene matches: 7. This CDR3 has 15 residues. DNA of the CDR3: TGTGCCAGCAGTTCCTCAGGGGGCGGAACCTACGAGCAGTACTTC. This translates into CASSSSGGGTYEQYF.

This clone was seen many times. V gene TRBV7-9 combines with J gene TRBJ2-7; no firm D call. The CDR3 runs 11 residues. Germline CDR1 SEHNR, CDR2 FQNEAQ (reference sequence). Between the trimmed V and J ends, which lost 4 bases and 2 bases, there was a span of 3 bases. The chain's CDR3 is CASSSPYEQYF. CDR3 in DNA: TGTGCCAGCAGCTCCCCCTACGAGCAGTACTTC.

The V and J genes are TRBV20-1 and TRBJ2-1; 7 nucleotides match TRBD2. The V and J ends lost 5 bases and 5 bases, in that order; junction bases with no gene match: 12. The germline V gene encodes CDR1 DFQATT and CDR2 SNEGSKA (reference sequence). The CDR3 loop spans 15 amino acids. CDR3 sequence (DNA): TGCAGTGCTCGCCCCTGGGCTAGCGGAAACAATGAGCAGTTCTTC. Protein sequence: CSARPWASGNNEQFF.